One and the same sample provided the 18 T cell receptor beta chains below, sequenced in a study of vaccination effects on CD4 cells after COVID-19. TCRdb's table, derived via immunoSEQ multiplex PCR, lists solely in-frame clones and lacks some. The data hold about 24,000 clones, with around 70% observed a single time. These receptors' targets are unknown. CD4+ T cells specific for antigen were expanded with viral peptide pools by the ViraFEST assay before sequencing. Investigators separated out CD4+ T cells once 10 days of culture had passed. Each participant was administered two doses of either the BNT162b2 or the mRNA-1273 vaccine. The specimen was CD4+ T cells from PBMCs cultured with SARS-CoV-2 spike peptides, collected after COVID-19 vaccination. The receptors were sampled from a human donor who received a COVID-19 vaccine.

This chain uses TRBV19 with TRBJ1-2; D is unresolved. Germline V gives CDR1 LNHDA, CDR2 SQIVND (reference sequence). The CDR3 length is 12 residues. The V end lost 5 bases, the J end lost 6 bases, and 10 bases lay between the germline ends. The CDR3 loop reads CASSEGPDGYTF. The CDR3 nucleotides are TGTGCCAGTAGTGAAGGACCCGATGGCTACACCTTC.

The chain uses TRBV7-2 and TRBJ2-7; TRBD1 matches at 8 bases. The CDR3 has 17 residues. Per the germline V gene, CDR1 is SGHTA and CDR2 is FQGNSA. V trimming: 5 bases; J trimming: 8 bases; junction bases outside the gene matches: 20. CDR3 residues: CASSLPRTGTSGGKQYF. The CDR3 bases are TGTGCCAGCAGCCTACCTAGGACAGGGACCTCAGGTGGCAAGCAGTACTTC.

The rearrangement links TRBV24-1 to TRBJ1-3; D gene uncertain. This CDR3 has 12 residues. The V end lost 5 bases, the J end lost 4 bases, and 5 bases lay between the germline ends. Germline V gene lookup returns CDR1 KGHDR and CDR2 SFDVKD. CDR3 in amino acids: CATSGLGNTIYF. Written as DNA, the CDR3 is TGTGCCACCAGTGGATTGGGAAACACCATATATTTT.

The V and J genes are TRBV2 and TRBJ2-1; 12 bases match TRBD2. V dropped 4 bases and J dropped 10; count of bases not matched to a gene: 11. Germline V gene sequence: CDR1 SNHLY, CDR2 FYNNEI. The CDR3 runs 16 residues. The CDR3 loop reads CASSVSLAGGPEEQFF. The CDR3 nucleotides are TGTGCCAGCAGTGTAAGTCTAGCGGGGGGGCCGGAAGAGCAGTTCTTC.

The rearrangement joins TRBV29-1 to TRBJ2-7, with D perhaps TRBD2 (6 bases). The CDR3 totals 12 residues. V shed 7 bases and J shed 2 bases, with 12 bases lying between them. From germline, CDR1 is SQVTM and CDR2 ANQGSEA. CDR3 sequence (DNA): TGCAGCGGCCGGGACTCGCCCTACGAGCAGTACTTC. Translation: CSGRDSPYEQYF.

The CDR3 loop is CASSHGVMNTEAFF. CDR3 in DNA: TGTGCCAGCAGCCATGGAGTGATGAACACTGAAGCTTTCTTT. This chain links TRBV3-1 (or the pseudogene TRBV3-2) with TRBJ1-1; D is ambiguous. This CDR3 is 14 amino acids long. V dropped 3 bases and J dropped 0 bases, with 8 bases sitting between them. The germline V gene encodes CDR1 LGHDT and CDR2 YNNKEL (reference sequence).

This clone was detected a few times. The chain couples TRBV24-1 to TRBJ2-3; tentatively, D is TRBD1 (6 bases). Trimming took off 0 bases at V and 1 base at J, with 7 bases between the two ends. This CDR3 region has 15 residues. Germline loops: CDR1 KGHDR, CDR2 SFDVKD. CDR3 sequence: CATSDLGGGTDTQYF. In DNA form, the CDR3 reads TGTGCCACCAGTGATTTGGGGGGCGGCACAGATACGCAGTATTTT.

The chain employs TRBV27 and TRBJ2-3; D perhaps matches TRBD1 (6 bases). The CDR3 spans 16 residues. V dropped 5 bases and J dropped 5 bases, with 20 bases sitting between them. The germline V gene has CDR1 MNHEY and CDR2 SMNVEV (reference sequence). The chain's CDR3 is CASSLNGQPFGDTQYF. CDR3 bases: TGTGCCAGCAGTCTCAATGGACAGCCCTTCGGAGATACGCAGTATTTT.

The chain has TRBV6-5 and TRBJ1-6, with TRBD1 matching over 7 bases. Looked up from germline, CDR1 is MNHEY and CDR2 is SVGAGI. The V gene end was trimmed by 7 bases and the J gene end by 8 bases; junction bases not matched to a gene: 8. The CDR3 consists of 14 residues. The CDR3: CASTSGQGDSPLHF. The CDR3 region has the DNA TGTGCCAGCACCTCGGGGCAGGGGGATTCACCCCTCCACTTT.

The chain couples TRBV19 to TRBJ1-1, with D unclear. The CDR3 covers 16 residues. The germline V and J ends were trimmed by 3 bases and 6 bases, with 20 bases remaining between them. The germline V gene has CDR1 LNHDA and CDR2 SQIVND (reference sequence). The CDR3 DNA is TGTGCCAGTAGTATGGGTATACGGATACCCGTAGCTGAAGCTTTCTTT. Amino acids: CASSMGIRIPVAEAFF.

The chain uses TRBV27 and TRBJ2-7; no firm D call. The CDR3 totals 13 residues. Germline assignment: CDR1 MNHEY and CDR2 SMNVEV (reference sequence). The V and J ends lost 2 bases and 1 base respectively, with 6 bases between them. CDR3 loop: CASSLKGSYEQYF. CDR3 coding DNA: TGTGCCAGCAGTTTAAAGGGTTCCTACGAGCAGTACTTC.

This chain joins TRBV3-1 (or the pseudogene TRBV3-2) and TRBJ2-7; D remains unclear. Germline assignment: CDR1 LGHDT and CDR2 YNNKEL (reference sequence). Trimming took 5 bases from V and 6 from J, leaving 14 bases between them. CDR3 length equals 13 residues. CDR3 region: CASSLKGFGEQYF. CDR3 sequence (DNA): TGTGCCAGCAGCTTAAAGGGATTTGGCGAGCAGTACTTC.

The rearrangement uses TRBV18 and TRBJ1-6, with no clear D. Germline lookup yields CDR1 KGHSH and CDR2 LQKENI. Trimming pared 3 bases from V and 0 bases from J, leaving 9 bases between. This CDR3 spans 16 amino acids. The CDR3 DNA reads TGTGCCAGCTCACCTTGGCAGAGCTCCTATAATTCACCCCTCCACTTT. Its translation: CASSPWQSSYNSPLHF.

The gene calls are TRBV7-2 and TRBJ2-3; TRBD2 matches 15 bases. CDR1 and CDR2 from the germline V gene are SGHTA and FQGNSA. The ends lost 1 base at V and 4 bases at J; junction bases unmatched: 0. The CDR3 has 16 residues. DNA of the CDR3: TGTGCCAGCAGCTTAGGGACTAGCGGGGGGGCAGATACGCAGTATTTT. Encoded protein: CASSLGTSGGADTQYF.

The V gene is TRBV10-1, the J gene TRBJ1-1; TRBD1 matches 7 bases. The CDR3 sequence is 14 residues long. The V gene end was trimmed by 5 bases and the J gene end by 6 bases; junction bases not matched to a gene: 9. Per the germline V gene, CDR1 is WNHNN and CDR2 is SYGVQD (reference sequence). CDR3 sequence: CASSLDRLGSEAFF. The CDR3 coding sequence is TGCGCCAGCAGTTTGGACAGGTTGGGCTCTGAAGCTTTCTTT.

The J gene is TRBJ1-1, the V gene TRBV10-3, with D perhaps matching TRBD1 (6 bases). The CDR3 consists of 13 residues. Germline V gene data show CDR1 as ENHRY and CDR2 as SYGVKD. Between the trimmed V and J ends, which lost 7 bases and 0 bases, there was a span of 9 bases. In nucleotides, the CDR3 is TGTGCCATCAATCAGGGGATGAACACTGAAGCTTTCTTT. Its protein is CAINQGMNTEAFF.

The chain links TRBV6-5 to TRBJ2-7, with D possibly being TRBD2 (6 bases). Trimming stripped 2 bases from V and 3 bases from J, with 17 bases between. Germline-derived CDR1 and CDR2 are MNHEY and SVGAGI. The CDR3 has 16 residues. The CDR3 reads CASSYTVTSRLYEQYF. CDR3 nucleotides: TGTGCCAGCAGTTACACCGTGACTAGTCGACTCTACGAGCAGTACTTC.

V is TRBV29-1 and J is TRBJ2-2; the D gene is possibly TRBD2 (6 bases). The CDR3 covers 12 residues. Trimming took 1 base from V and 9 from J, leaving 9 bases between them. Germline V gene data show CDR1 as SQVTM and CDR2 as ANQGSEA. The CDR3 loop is CSVEGRGRELFF. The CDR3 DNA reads TGCAGCGTTGAAGGTCGCGGGAGGGAGCTGTTTTTT.